This TCR beta chain appears in the sequencing data of a study of T cell changes during pregnancy in multiple sclerosis. V gave up 6 bases and J gave up 6 bases, with 27 bases separating them. Germline assignment: CDR1 MNHEY and CDR2 SMNVEV (reference sequence). The CDR3 length is 17 residues. Only in-frame clones appear in the TCRdb table, and some are missing; sequencing was by immunoSEQ multiplex PCR. The data show around 34,000 clones, just over 90% seen once. The material sequenced was CD8+ T cells from peripheral blood mononuclear cells, taken before pregnancy. The TCR sequence derives from a female donor with multiple sclerosis, enrolled in a pregnancy study. The chain couples TRBV27 to TRBJ2-7, with D possibly matching TRBD1 (6 bases). This chain's CDR3 is CASRLYQGPTKGFEQYF. As DNA, the CDR3 is TGTGCCAGCAGGCTTTACCAGGGGCCGACAAAGGGTTTCGAGCAGTACTTC.